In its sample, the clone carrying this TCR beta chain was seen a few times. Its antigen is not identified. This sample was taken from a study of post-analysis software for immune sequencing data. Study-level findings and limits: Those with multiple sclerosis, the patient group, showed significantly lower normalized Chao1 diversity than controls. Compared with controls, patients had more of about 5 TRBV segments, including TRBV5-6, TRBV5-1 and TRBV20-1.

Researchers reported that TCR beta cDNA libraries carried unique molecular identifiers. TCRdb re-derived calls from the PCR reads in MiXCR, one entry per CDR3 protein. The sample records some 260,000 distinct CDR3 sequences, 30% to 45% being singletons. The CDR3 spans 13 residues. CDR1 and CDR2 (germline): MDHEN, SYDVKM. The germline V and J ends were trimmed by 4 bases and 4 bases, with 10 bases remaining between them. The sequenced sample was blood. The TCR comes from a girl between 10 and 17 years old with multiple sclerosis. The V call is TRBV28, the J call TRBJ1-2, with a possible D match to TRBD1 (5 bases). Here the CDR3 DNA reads TGTGCCAGCAGTTGGAGGGACCTCTATGGCTACACCTTC. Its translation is CASSWRDLYGYTF.